This TCR beta chain was observed in a study of shared clonotypes between healthy human individuals. TCRdb keeps only in-frame clones here, not all; method: immunoSEQ multiplex PCR. The table includes more than 1.2 million clones, about 98.5% detected once. The V gene's germline CDR1 is KGHSH and CDR2 LQKENI. V lost 3 bases and J 5 bases, leaving 10 bases between the germline ends. The CDR3 consists of 13 residues. The sample consisted of naive CD4+ T cells sorted from blood. Subset indicated: CD45RA+ positively selected. The rearrangement joins TRBV18 to TRBJ1-1; D is possibly TRBD1 (5 bases). The clonotype comes from a man aged 25 to 40 in good health. The CDR3 nucleotides are TGTGCCAGCTCACCGACGGGGGAAACTGAAGCTTTCTTT. Its translation is CASSPTGETEAFF. Full variable domain (rest looked up from reference TRBV18 and TRBJ1-1): NAGVMQNPRHLVRRRGQEARLRCSPMKGHSHVYWYRQLPEEGLKFMVYLQKENIIDESGMPKERFSAEFPKEGPSILRIQQVVRGDSAAYFCASSPTGETEAFFGQGTRLTVV.